The T cell receptor (beta chain) under discussion was sequenced for a study of blood T cells in healthy people across ages. Study results and caveats: Older age went with lower TCR beta diversity per million T cells, in a roughly linear way. Higher diversity, along with more naive CD4+ cells, distinguished long-lived donors from aged donors.

This clonotype was seen more than once but under ten times. Its antigen is not identified. Then a second PCR, running about 6 to 12 cycles, was carried out with a sample-barcoded 5' primer and a J-beta primer mix. Tags on each cDNA molecule came from a template-switch adaptor with 12 random nucleotides. TCRdb passed the 5' RACE reads through MiXCR, listing each CDR3 protein once. The sample contains 1.5 million to 2 million distinct CDR3 sequences, around 42% of which appear only once. What was sequenced was blood. This receptor was taken from a human donor in good health.

The CDR3 DNA is TGTGCCAGCAGCCAAGCGGGGGCTGAGACTGAAGCTTTCTTT. Amino acids: CASSQAGAETEAFF. The V and J genes are TRBV4-2 and TRBJ1-1; TRBD1 is a possible D gene (6 bases). The CDR3 loop spans 14 amino acids. Trimming took off 1 base at V and 5 bases at J, with 11 bases between the two ends. Germline V CDR1 and CDR2: LGHNA, YNFKEQ.